What follows is one T cell receptor beta chain and its context. The repertoire was sequenced with immunoSEQ multiplex PCR; TCRdb's copy has only in-frame clones and lacks some. The sample lists hundreds of thousands of clones, approximately 79% occurring once. These data are taken from a study of shared clonotypes between healthy human individuals. At the level of the study: The study drew on a couple of women and a few men aged 18 to 49 as donors. CD4 naive and CD4 memory each took three plates per donor, while CD8 naive took two and CD8 memory one.

This sequence originates from a woman aged 30 to 39 in good health. Input material: memory CD4+ T cells sorted from blood. The subset: CD45RA-negative fraction.

The CDR3 nucleotides read TGTGCCACCAGCAGGACCGGACTAGCGGGCGTCGGGGAGCTGTTTTTT. Protein sequence: CATSRTGLAGVGELFF. V gene TRBV15 combines with J gene TRBJ2-2; 11 positions match TRBD2. Germline loops: CDR1 LNHNV, CDR2 YYDKDF (reference sequence). Trimming cost V 3 bases and J 7 bases; bases outside gene matches: 7. This CDR3 comprises 16 residues.